This T cell receptor beta chain came from a study of shared clonotypes between healthy human individuals. Study details: Every donor yielded three CD4 naive, three CD4 memory, two CD8 naive and one CD8 memory plate.

The V gene's germline CDR1 is SQVTM and CDR2 ANQGSEA. This CDR3 is 13 amino acids long. Trimming removed 6 bases from V and 3 bases from J; junction bases left unmatched: 5. General study results and limits: Among the subsets, naive ones generally showed larger estimated richness than memory ones. Represented genetic and exposure-history diversity was restricted by having few donors.

Sequencing used immunoSEQ multiplex PCR; TCRdb keeps in-frame clones, though not all of them. The repertoire consists of around 1.9 million clones, with 93% occurring once and the leading ten covering 1.5% to 2%. As for this clone: The antigen remains unidentified.

Naivety among CD8 cells was defined by CD45RO negativity and positive CCR7 selection, thereby excluding terminally differentiated effector memory CD45RA+ cells. The clonotype comes from a man aged 18 to 35 in good health. Some clones in this sample may be carry-over from other donors' samples. The chain has TRBV29-1 and TRBJ1-5, with 7 bases that match TRBD1. Sequencing input: naive CD8+ T cells from PBMCs. The DNA of the CDR3 is TGCAGCGTGGTACAGGGGATCAATCAGCCCCAGCATTTT. Amino acid sequence: CSVVQGINQPQHF.